This T cell receptor (beta chain) was recovered during a study of T cells in Graves' hyperthyroidism and ophthalmopathy (dated by TCRdb to the late 2010s). Concerning the study at large: Peripheral blood was collected at initial diagnosis, before any treatment. The roughly 91 discovery patients were randomly divided into training and test sets at a 7:3 ratio. TCR Vbeta CDR3 sequencing of approximately 140 peripheral blood samples (over 40 ophthalmopathy, under 80 hyperthyroidism and around 17 progressor patients) is reported in the paper. To identify distinguishing TCR V-J signatures, a discovery cohort of about 100 patients was used, comprising 43 with Graves' ophthalmopathy and some 60 with stable Graves' hyperthyroidism. After sampling, hyperthyroidism patients received methimazole starting at 30 mg daily, and ophthalmopathy patients received high-dose intravenous methylprednisolone. The study also compared thyroid tissue and blood T-cell repertoires from a handful of Graves' hyperthyroidism patients. Whether ophthalmopathy could be predicted prospectively was tested in an independent validation cohort made up of about 20 hyperthyroidism patients plus 17 patients who later progressed to ophthalmopathy.

General conclusions and limits of the study: Ophthalmopathy was separated from stable hyperthyroidism by a 13 V-J signature model, with about 88% sensitivity and roughly 81% specificity obtained in cross-validation and 80%/75% obtained in testing. Most expanded thyroid clonotypes (frequency above 0.001) were also detected in blood, suggesting blood repertoires may reflect thyroid immune responses. During validation, the model predicted progression to ophthalmopathy a median of about 6.3 months ahead of onset, with just under 71% sensitivity and around 72% specificity. No statistical method was used to fix the sample size in advance, and group allocation was not hidden from the investigators.

Germline trimming amounts to 3 bases on V and 4 bases on J, with 11 as the count of junction bases outside the gene matches. The CDR3 covers 17 residues, taking in both the cysteine and the phenylalanine. Of the read, only the CDR3 DNA is kept; its 51 bases are in frame from base 1. Via the germline V gene (reference sequence), CDR1 is LNHNV and CDR2 YYDKDF. Stable Graves' hyperthyroidism was defined as the absence of progression to ophthalmopathy over 18 months of follow-up. Hyperthyroidism patients were newly diagnosed, with disease duration under 2 months, and aged 18 to 65 years. The study excluded patients with uncontrolled infections, other autoimmune diseases, pregnancy or lactation. Diagnoses were established on the basis of clinical symptoms, serum thyroxine and TRAb, thyroid ultrasound, and orbital computed tomography. Ficoll-Paque density gradient centrifugation was used to isolate PBMCs from 10 ml of fresh peripheral blood. Total RNA was extracted using Trizol reagent, and RNA quality was assessed on an Agilent 2100 Bioanalyzer.

This clonotype has ten or more counts. This receptor's antigen is unknown. The input lacks base qualities; no much larger clone sits a single base away. Amplification of TCR beta CDR3 regions was carried out from RNA transcripts. The TCR CDR3 was subjected to a first round of RT-PCR using the HTBI primer set and the Qiagen OneStep RT-PCR kit. The libraries were constructed in a second round of multiplex PCR and then size-selected and purified. Libraries were sequenced paired-end with 100 bp reads on an Illumina HiSeq2000. As for the authors' bioinformatics: SOAPnuke was used to process the raw data, throwing out any read that contained adapters or uncalled bases, had a mean Phred below 15, or lacked an exact constant-primer or identifier match. COPE v1.2.5 was used to merge high-quality paired reads, and clonotypes were defined as unique nucleotide sequences. MiTCR v1.1 was used to align clonotypes to the IMGT TRBV, TRBD and TRBJ reference segments. Analysis was restricted to V-J combinations with a frequency above 0.0001, which covered about 99% of repertoires. A TCS score was defined as the ratio of F50 (clonal expansion) to E x V (chaos), with BLOSUM62-based TCRdist applied between CDR3 peptides within each V-J. Welch's t-statistics and random forest reduced around 520 V-J features to under 15, which were used in a naive Bayes classifier (R e1071). The public reads were reprocessed in TCRdb via fastp at Q25 and MiXCR, keeping in-frame beta chains. Merged by CDR3 protein, the rows form single entries marked with the most common genes and DNA. The V and J calls were not made by the authors but by TCRdb's processing. This sample gives about 350,000 distinct CDR3 sequences in total; approximately 19% of them show up just once. 3.5% to 4% of the sample rests with the top ten.

The sample taken for sequencing was blood. Recombination linked TRBV15 to TRBJ1-5, and 8 bases in between align with TRBD1. This receptor was identified in a woman younger than 30 with Graves' hyperthyroidism. The sequenced DNA is TGTGCCACCAGCAGGGGTGGAAGACAGGGGATTAATCAGCCCCAGCATTTT. This codes for CATSRGGRQGINQPQHF.